These T cell receptor beta chains were read from a single sample in a study of radiation and T cells in renal cell carcinoma. The table came from immunoSEQ multiplex PCR; TCRdb's copy has only in-frame clones and leaves some out. Among more than 75,000 clones listed, over 75% were seen once. Specimen: blood, collected from a patient whose treatment included radiotherapy and nephrectomy. These receptors originate from a man aged 55-75 years with renal cell carcinoma. CDR3s include the opening cysteine and the closing phenylalanine or tryptophan. A D gene is named only where the DNA matches it firmly. A row's size may be missing; if present it is once, few, many or a size class.

CASGLGVGTGASNEQFF	TGTGCTAGTGGTTTGGGGGTAGGGACTGGAGCCTCCAATGAGCAGTTCTTC	TRBJ2-1	17	-	TRBV12-5	-
CASSDSDFSGQPQHF	TGTGCCAGCAGTGATTCAGATTTCTCGGGGCAGCCCCAGCATTTT	TRBJ1-5	15	-	TRBV6-1	few
CASSVTGNYEQYF	TGTGCCAGTAGTGTTACAGGGAACTACGAGCAGTACTTC	TRBJ2-7	13	-	TRBV19	-
CASNERDGDRPQHF	TGTGCCAGCAACGAACGGGACGGCGATCGGCCCCAGCATTTT	TRBJ1-5	14	-	TRBV6-5	-
CASSLTRQADTQYF	TGTGCCAGCAGCTTAACTAGACAGGCAGATACGCAGTATTTT	TRBJ2-3	14	-	TRBV7-2	-
CASSQERGRIWNEQYF	TGTGCCAGCAGCCAAGAGAGAGGCCGGATTTGGAACGAGCAGTACTTC	TRBJ2-7	16	-	TRBV14	-
CASSSSPGGVYEQYF	TGTGCCAGCAGTTCCTCCCCCGGGGGCGTATACGAGCAGTACTTC	TRBJ2-7	15	-	TRBV28	-
CASSPASGPPPAYEQYF	TGTGCCAGCTCACCAGCTAGCGGACCACCCCCAGCGTACGAGCAGTACTTC	TRBJ2-7	17	TRBD2	TRBV18	-
CASSDRQISLNEQFF	TGTGCCAGCAGTGATCGACAGATTAGTCTAAATGAGCAGTTCTTC	TRBJ2-1	15	-	TRBV2	few
CASSPSTRGRANEQFF	TGTGCCAGCAGTCCCTCAACCAGGGGGAGGGCCAATGAGCAGTTCTTC	TRBJ2-1	16	-	TRBV27	-
CASQDRLSYEQYF	TGTGCCAGCCAAGACAGGTTATCCTACGAGCAGTACTTC	TRBJ2-7	13	-	TRBV6-5	-
CASSVGNLASSYEQYF	TGTGCCAGCAGCGTAGGGAATCTAGCGAGCTCCTACGAGCAGTACTTC	TRBJ2-7	16	-	TRBV9	-
CSVINRGKNTGELFF	TGCAGCGTTATAAACAGGGGGAAGAACACCGGGGAGCTGTTTTTT	TRBJ2-2	15	TRBD1	TRBV29-1	-
CSVRTSGTRSAGELFF	TGCAGCGTCCGGACTAGCGGGACTCGTTCTGCCGGGGAGCTGTTTTTT	TRBJ2-2	16	TRBD2	TRBV29-1	-
CATSRGSREAAFF	TGTGCCACCAGCAGAGGTTCTAGGGAGGCCGCTTTCTTT	TRBJ1-1	13	-	TRBV15	-
CASSHNLAGAYNEQFF	TGTGCCAGCAGCCACAACTTAGCGGGAGCTTACAATGAGCAGTTCTTC	TRBJ2-1	16	TRBD2	TRBV7-9	-
CASSLGQDNTEAFF	TGCGCCAGCAGCTTGGGGCAGGACAACACTGAAGCTTTCTTT	TRBJ1-1	14	-	TRBV5-1	-
CASSIRGGNTEAFF	TGTGCCAGTAGTATACGCGGCGGGAACACTGAAGCTTTCTTT	TRBJ1-1	14	-	TRBV19	few
CASSIRSSRDTQYF	TGTGCCAGCAGCATAAGGAGTAGCAGAGATACGCAGTATTTT	TRBJ2-3	14	-	TRBV7-9	-
CASSMGTEAFF	TGTGCCAGTAGTATGGGCACTGAAGCTTTCTTT	TRBJ1-1	11	-	TRBV19	-
CASSLRQLNNEKLFF	TGTGCCAGCAGTTTAAGACAGCTCAATAATGAAAAACTGTTTTTT	TRBJ1-4	15	-	TRBV28	-
CASSSSDNEQFF	TGTGCCAGCAGCTCGTCCGACAATGAGCAGTTCTTC	TRBJ2-1	12	-	TRBV11-3	-
CASSLAGGQPQHF	TGTGCCAGCAGCTTAGCGGGGGGCCAGCCCCAGCATTTT	TRBJ1-5	13	-	TRBV7-2	-
CASSLMAGGATDTQYF	TGTGCCAGCAGCTTAATGGCGGGAGGGGCAACGGATACGCAGTATTTT	TRBJ2-3	16	TRBD2	TRBV7-3	once
CASSKDRVGTDTQYF	TGTGCCAGCAGTAAAGACAGGGTGGGGACAGATACGCAGTATTTT	TRBJ2-3	15	TRBD1	TRBV27	once
CASSFWSPATNEKLFF	TGTGCCAGCAGTTTCTGGTCCCCGGCAACTAATGAAAAACTGTTTTTT	TRBJ1-4	16	-	TRBV28	-
CATSRDLSYEQYF	TGTGCCACCTCCAGGGACCTGAGCTACGAGCAGTACTTC	TRBJ2-7	13	-	TRBV5-5	-
CSVDSGTAYNEQFF	TGCAGCGTGGACTCCGGGACAGCCTACAATGAGCAGTTCTTC	TRBJ2-1	14	TRBD1	TRBV29-1	-
CASSWGGRTGAPGNTIYF	TGCGCCAGCAGCTGGGGTGGAAGGACAGGGGCGCCTGGAAACACCATATATTTT	TRBJ1-3	18	TRBD1	TRBV5-1	-
CASSLEGSSYNEQFF	TGTGCCAGCAGCTTAGAGGGGAGCTCCTACAATGAGCAGTTCTTC	TRBJ2-1	15	-	TRBV11-3	-
CASAFDMNTEAFF	TGTGCTAGTGCGTTTGACATGAACACTGAAGCTTTCTTT	TRBJ1-1	13	-	TRBV12-5	-